Below, one T cell receptor (beta chain) is given with its context. This clonotype was recorded many times. The antigen it binds to is not known. Base qualities are missing; no much larger clone stands one base away. Libraries of naive CD8 T cells were generated from roughly 21,000 to 960,000 sorted cells, with 10%, 30% or 50% of the purified RNA used. On a BD FACSAria II, naive CD8 T cells were FACS-sorted as CD8+CD4-CCR7+CD45RA+ and collected into RLT Plus buffer. To test detection sensitivity, Jurkat RNA equivalent to nine to ten TCR copies was spiked into samples of roughly 18,000-1,000,000 naive CD8 T cells. Enrichment of CD8 T cells was done with RosetteSep CD8+ T Cell Enrichment Cocktail plus Ficoll-Paque, and ACK red cell lysis came afterward. This sample is part of a study of molecular identifiers for immune sequencing clone quantification (dated by TCRdb to the late 2010s). Looking at the study overall: For a replicate experiment, RNA from roughly 20,000 or 100,000 naive CD8 T cells was divided into five aliquots, of which four were sequenced. This methods study used CD8 T cells to benchmark TCR RNA copy counting and molecular-identifier clustering-based TCR repertoire sequencing (MIDCIRS). The research as a whole found: The naive libraries included spiked-in Jurkat TCR RNA (about ten copies' worth), and this Jurkat TCR RNA is not part of the donor repertoire. Around 2.9 recovered TCR RNA copies per cell were obtained by modeling, versus about ten by digital PCR, implying a capture efficiency of 25% to 30%. In CMV-specific effector cells, clones with more than 20 RNA copies accounted for over 97% of molecules, whereas in naive cells such clones accounted for under 1%. Highly expanded clone sizes could be underestimated because identical TCR molecules may share a barcode. Spiked-in Jurkat TCR RNA equivalent to a single cell was reported to be detectable even among one million naive CD8 T cells. When barcode sub-clustering was omitted, TCR diversity was inflated by chimeric consensus sequences, with chimeras reaching as high as 47%.

A distance of 16 bases separates the germline ends of V and J, which lose 7 bases and 3 bases respectively. The germline V gene supplies CDR1 SQVTM and CDR2 ANQGSEA. Reading from cysteine to phenylalanine, the CDR3 counts 13 amino acids. Only the CDR3 part of the read is kept: 39 bases, read in frame from the first base. Library generation was performed with PCR. TCRdb records Illumina HiSeq 4000 as the sequencer. Preparation of bulk TCR libraries followed a previously described approach, with the TCR primers listed in Table S5. The Qiagen AllPrep DNA/RNA kit was used to purify total RNA. Reads from multiple sequencing runs of the same library were pooled before analysis. Per the original workflow: Reads were retained only if an exact TCR constant sequence was present, and the retained reads were trimmed to 150 nt and grouped according to their 12-nt molecular barcodes. Reads in each barcode group were sub-clustered using a 15% Levenshtein threshold, and a quality-weighted consensus sequence was built for each RNA molecule. Non-functional sequences were discarded, and so were lower-count sequences lying one edit away from another sequence. Based on a fit of two negative binomial distributions, barcode sub-clusters having less than 20% of the maximum read count were discarded. TCRdb trimmed the raw reads at Q25, called clones with MiXCR and kept productive beta chains. CDR3 protein sequences are deduplicated, and each keeps its most common genes and DNA. TCRdb, rather than the study authors, made the V and J calls. The sample records roughly 71,000 distinct CDR3 sequences, 18% of which are singletons. The biggest ten clones account for about 1.6% of the sample.

The TCR sequence derives from a human donor in good health. Some libraries in this study had Jurkat cell RNA spiked in. The sample was naive CD8+ T cells from blood, with Jurkat cell RNA spiked in. This sample's cell subset or site label indicates: FACS-sorted CD8+CD4-CCR7+CD45RA+ naive T cells. The chain uses TRBV29-1 and TRBJ2-7, with TRBD2 tentatively as D gene (6 bases match). CDR3 sequence: CSASFAGYYEQYF. In nucleotide form, the sequence is TGCAGCGCCTCCTTCGCGGGGTACTACGAGCAGTACTTC.